This T cell receptor beta chain derives from a study of T cells in Graves' hyperthyroidism and ophthalmopathy. Fresh peripheral blood, 8 to 10 ml, was the source of the PBMCs. Study-level points and caveats: A model built on 13 V-J features separated ophthalmopathy from stable hyperthyroidism. In the blood, most expanded thyroid clonotypes above 0.001 appeared as well.

The CDR3 totals 14 residues. V was clipped by 4 bases and J by 5 bases; unmatched bases: 5. Researchers took RNA transcripts and amplified the TCR beta CDR3 regions from them. A set of HTBI primers served as the primers for a first-round RT-PCR of the TCR CDR3. MiXCR, run by TCRdb on the multiplex PCR reads, gives a single entry per CDR3 protein. The sample has about 400,000 distinct CDR3 sequences; about 15% are singletons. The table lists this clonotype with many counts. Its antigen is unknown. The clonotype was recovered from a woman in her thirties with Graves' hyperthyroidism. Sequencing used blood. The chain joins TRBV12-3 or TRBV12-4 to TRBJ1-5; 7 bases line up with TRBD1. DNA of the CDR3: TGTGCCAGCAGTTCTAATCAGGGGGATCAGCCCCAGCATTTT. It translates to CASSSNQGDQPQHF.